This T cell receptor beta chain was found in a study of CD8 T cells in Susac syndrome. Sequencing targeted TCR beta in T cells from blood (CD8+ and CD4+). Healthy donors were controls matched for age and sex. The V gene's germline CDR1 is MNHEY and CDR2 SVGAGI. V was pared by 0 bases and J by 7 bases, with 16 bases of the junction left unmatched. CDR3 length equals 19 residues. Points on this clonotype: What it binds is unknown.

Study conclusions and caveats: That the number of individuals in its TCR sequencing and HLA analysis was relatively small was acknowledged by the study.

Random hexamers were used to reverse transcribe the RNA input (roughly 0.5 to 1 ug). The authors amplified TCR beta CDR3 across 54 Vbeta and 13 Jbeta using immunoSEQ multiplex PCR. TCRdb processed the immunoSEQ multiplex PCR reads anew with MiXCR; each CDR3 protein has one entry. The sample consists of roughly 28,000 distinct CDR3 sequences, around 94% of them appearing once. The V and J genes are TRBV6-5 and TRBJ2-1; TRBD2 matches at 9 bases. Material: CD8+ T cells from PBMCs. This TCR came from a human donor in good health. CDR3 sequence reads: CASSYSKGISGGRRNEQFF. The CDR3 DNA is TGTGCCAGCAGTTACTCGAAAGGTATTAGCGGGGGAAGGAGGAATGAGCAGTTCTTC.